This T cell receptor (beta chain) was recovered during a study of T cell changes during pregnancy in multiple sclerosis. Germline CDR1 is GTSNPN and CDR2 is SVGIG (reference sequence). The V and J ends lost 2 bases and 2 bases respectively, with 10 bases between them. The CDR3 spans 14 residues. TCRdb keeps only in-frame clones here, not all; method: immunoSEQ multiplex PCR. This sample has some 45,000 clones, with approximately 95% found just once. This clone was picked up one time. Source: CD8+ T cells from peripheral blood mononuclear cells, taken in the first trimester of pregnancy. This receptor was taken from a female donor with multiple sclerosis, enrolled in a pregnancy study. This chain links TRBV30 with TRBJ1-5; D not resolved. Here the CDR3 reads CAWSRGSGNQPQHF. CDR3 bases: TGTGCCTGGAGTCGAGGGAGTGGCAATCAGCCCCAGCATTTT.